The 2 T cell receptor beta chains given below trace back to one sample, sequenced in a study of early T cells in non-severe SARS-CoV-2 infection. MiXCR was run by TCRdb on the 5' RACE reads, yielding one entry per CDR3 protein. This table has under 70,000 distinct CDR3 sequences, 4.5% to 7% appearing once. What was sequenced was whole blood. Receptor source: an adult who was a healthcare worker with PCR-confirmed SARS-CoV-2 infection or an uninfected control (not recorded which).

This clonotype was seen more than once but under ten times. The DNA of the CDR3 is TGTGCCAGCAGCTACAGGGGGCAGCTTTCACCCCTCCACTTT. Translation: CASSYRGQLSPLHF. The rearrangement uses TRBV7-2 and TRBJ1-6; 9 bases agree with TRBD1. V shed 4 bases and J 9 bases; nucleotides not matched to a gene: 4. Germline CDR1 SGHTA, CDR2 FQGNSA. The CDR3 totals 14 residues.

This clonotype was recorded many times. This sequence joins TRBV7-6 and TRBJ2-5, with TRBD2 matching 7 bases. J was trimmed by 4 bases and V by 5 bases; bases with no gene match: 10. Germline V gene data show CDR1 as SGHVS and CDR2 as FNYEAQ. The CDR3 has 15 residues. The CDR3 loop reads CASSTTMGEGETQYF. CDR3 DNA sequence: TGTGCCAGCAGCACGACCATGGGGGAGGGAGAGACCCAGTACTTC.